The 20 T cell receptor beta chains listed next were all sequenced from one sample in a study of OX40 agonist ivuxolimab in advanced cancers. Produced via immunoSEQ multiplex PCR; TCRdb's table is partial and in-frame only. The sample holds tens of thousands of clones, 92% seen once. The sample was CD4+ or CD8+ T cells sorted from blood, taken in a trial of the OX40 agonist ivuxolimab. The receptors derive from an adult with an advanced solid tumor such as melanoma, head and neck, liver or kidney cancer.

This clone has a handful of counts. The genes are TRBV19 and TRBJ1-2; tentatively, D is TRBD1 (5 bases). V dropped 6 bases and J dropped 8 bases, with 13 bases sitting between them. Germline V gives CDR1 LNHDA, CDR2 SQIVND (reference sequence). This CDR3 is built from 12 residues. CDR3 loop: CASRRDLGGYTF. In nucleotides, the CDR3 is TGTGCCAGTAGGAGGGACCTCGGGGGCTACACCTTC. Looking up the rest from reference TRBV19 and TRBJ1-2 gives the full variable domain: DGGITQSPKYLFRKEGQNVTLSCEQNLNHDAMYWYRQDPGQGLRLIYYSQIVNDFQKGDIAEGYSVSREKKESFPLTVTSAQKNPTAFYLCASRRDLGGYTFGSGTRLTVV.

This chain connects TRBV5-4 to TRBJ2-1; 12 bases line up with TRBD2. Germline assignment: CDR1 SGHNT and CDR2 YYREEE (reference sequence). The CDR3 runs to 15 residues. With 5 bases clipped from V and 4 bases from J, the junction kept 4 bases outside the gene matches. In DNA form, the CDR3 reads TGTGCCAGCAGTCAAACTAGCGGGAGGTACAATGAGCAGTTCTTC. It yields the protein CASSQTSGRYNEQFF. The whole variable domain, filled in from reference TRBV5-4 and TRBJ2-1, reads ETGVTQSPTHLIKTRGQQVTLRCSSQSGHNTVSWYQQALGQGPQFIFQYYREEENGRGNFPPRFSGLQFPNYSSELNVNALELDDSALYLCASSQTSGRYNEQFFGPGTRLTVL.

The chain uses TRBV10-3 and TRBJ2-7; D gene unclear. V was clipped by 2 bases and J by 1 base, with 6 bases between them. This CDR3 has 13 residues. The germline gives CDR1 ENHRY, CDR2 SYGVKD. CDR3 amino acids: CAISEVGSYEQYF. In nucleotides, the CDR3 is TGTGCCATCAGTGAGGTCGGTTCCTACGAGCAGTACTTC.

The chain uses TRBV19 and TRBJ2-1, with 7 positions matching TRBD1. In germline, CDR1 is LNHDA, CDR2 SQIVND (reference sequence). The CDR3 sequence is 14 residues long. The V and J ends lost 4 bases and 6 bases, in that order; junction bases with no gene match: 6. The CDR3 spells CASSTQGVPNEQFF. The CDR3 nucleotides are TGTGCCAGTAGTACTCAGGGGGTTCCCAATGAGCAGTTCTTC.

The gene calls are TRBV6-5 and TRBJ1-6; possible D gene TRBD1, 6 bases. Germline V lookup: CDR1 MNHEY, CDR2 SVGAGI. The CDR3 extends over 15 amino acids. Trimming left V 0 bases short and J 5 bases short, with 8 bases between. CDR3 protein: CASSYSYRDNSPLHF. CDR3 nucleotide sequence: TGTGCCAGCAGTTACTCGTACAGGGATAATTCACCCCTCCACTTT.

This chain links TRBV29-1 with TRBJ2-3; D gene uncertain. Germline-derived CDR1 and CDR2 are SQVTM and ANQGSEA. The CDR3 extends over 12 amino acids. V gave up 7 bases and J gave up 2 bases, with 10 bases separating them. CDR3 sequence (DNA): TGCAGCGCGCGTCAGTACACAGATACGCAGTATTTT. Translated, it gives CSARQYTDTQYF.

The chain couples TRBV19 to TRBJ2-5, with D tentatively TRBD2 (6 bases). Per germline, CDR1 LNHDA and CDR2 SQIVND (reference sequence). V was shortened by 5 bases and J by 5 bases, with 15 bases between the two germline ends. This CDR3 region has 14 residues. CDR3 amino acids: CASSPGGGTETQYF. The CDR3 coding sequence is TGTGCCAGTAGTCCAGGCGGCGGGACGGAGACCCAGTACTTC.

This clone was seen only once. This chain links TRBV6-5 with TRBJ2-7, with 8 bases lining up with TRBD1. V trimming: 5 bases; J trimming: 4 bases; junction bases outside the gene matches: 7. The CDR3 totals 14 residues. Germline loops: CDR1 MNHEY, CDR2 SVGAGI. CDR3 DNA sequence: TGTGCCAGCAGTCTGGTCCGGACAGGGTACGAGCAGTACTTC. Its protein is CASSLVRTGYEQYF.

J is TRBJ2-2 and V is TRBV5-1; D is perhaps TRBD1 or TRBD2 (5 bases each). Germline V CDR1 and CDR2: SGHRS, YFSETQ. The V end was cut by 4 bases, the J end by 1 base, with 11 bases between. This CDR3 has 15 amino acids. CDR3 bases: TGCGCCAGCAGCCCGGGACGGATGAACACCGGGGAGCTGTTTTTT. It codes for CASSPGRMNTGELFF.

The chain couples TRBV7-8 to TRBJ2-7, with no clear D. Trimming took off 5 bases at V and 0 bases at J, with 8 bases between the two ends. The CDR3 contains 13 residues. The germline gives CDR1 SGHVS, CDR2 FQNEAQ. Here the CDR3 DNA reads TGTGCCAGCAGCGCCCTCGGCTCCTACGAGCAGTACTTC. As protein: CASSALGSYEQYF.

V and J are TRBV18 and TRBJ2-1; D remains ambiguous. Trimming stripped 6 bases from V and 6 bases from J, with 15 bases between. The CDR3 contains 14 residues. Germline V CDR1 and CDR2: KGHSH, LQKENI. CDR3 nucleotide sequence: TGTGCCAGCTCTCCCCCCTACGGAAGCAATGAGCAGTTCTTC. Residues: CASSPPYGSNEQFF.

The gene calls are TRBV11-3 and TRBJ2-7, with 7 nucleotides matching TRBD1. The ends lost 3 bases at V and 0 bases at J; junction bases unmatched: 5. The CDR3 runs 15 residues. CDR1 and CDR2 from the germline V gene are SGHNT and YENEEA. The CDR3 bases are TGTGCCAGCAGCTTGGAAGGGACAGCCTCCTACGAGCAGTACTTC. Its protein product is CASSLEGTASYEQYF.

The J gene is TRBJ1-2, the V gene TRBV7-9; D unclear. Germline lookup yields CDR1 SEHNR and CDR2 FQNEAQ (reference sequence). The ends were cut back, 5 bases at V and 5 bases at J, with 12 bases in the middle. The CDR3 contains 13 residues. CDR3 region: CASSQANSYGYTF. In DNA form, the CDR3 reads TGTGCCAGCAGCCAAGCCAACAGTTATGGCTACACCTTC.

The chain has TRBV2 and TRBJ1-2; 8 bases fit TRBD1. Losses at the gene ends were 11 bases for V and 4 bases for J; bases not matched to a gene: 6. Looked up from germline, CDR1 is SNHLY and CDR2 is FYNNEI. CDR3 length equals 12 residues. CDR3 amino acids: CALQGTGYGYTF. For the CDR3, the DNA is TGTGCCTTACAGGGGACAGGCTATGGCTACACCTTC.

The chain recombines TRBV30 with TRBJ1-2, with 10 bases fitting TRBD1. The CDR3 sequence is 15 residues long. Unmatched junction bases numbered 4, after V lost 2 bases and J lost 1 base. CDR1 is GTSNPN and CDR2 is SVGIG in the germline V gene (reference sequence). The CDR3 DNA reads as TGTGCCTGGAGTAAGGGACAGGGGATTAACTATGGCTACACCTTC. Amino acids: CAWSKGQGINYGYTF.

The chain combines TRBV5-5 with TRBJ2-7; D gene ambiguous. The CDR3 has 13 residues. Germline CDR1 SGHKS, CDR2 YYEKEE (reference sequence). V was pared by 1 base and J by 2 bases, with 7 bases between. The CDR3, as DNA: TGTGCCAGCAGCTTGCGCAACACCTACGAGCAGTACTTC. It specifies CASSLRNTYEQYF.

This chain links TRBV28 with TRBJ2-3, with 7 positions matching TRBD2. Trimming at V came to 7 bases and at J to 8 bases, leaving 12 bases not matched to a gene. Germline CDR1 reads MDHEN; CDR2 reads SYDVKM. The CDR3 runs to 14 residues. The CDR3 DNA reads TGTGCCAGCATCCTTAGCGGGCTCTCAGGTACGCAGTATTTT. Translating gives CASILSGLSGTQYF.

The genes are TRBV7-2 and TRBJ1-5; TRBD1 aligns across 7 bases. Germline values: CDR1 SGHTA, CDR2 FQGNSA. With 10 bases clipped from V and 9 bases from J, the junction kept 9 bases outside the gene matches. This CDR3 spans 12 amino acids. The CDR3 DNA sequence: TGTGCCACCAGGGGGGATGGGGGGCCCCAGCATTTT. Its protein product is CATRGDGGPQHF.

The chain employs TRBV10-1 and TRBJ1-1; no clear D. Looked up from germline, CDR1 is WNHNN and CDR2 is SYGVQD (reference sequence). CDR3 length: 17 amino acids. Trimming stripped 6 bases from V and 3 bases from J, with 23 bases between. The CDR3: CASRAEEALPGDTEAFF. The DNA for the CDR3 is TGCGCCAGCAGAGCAGAGGAGGCCCTCCCTGGGGACACTGAAGCTTTCTTT.

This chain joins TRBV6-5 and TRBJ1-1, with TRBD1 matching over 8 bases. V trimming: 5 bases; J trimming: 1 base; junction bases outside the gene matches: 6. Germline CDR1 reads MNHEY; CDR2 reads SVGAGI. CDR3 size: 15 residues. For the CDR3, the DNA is TGTGCCAGCAGTACTCAGGGGGCCCAGAACACTGAAGCTTTCTTT. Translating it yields CASSTQGAQNTEAFF.